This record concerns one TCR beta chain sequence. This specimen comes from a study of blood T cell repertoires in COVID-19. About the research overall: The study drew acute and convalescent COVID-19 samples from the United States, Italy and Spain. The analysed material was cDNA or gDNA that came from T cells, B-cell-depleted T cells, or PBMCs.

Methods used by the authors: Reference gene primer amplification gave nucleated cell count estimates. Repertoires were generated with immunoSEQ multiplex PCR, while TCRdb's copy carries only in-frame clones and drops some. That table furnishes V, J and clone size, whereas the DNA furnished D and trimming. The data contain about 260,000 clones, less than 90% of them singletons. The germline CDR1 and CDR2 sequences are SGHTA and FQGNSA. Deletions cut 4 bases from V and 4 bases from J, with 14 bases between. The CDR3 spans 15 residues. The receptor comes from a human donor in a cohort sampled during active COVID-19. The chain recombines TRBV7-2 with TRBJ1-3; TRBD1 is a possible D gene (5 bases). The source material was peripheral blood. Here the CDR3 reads CASSSRAGRGNTIYF. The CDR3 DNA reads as TGTGCCAGCAGCTCCAGGGCAGGCCGGGGAAACACCATATATTTT.